This T cell receptor (beta chain) was sequenced in a study of cytomegalovirus exposure and HLA in healthy donors. The PCR used 60 Vbeta and 13 Jbeta primers. Method: immunoSEQ multiplex PCR; TCRdb's copy keeps in-frame clones and lacks some. The sample holds roughly 130,000 clones; around three quarters are singletons and the top ten take roughly 5%. Concerning this clone itself: The antigen is unknown.

Deletions cut 2 bases from V and 3 bases from J, with 14 bases between. CDR3 size: 15 residues. The germline V gene encodes CDR1 SNHLY and CDR2 FYNNEI. General study findings and limits: As confirmed in vitro, three CMV-associated chains were specific for CMV antigens. Beyond CMV serostatus, there was no information to go on about immune exposure. As a later analysis revealed, the rate of TCR association differed by HLA locus, with DRB1 most and HLA-C fewest. Later analysis indicated greater clonal expansion among HLA-associated TCR beta chains than among equally common other chains.

The chain links TRBV2 to TRBJ2-7; weak D call: TRBD2 (6 bases). The material sequenced was PBMCs. This TCR derives from a young man in good health and CMV-seronegative. In nucleotides, the CDR3 is TGTGCCAGCAGTGAACGGCTAGCGTCTTTCTACGAGCAGTACTTC. Its translation: CASSERLASFYEQYF.